Below are 20 T cell receptor beta chains sequenced from a single sample in a study of cytomegalovirus exposure and HLA in healthy donors. 13 Jbeta primers and 60 Vbeta primers were used for the PCR. Sequencing used immunoSEQ multiplex PCR; TCRdb keeps in-frame clones, though not all of them. The sample lists 45,000 to 65,000 clones, about three quarters occurring once. Sequencing input: PBMCs. These receptors all come from a man aged 18 to 29 in good health and CMV-seronegative.

The V gene is TRBV25-1, the J gene TRBJ2-1; 7 bases line up with TRBD2. This CDR3 comprises 16 residues. V gave up 4 bases and J gave up 3 bases; unmatched junction bases: 9. Germline CDR1 and CDR2: MGHDK and SYGVNS. As DNA, the CDR3 is TGTGCCAGCAGTGCTCTCGGGAGCGGGAACTACAATGAGCAGTTCTTC. Its protein is CASSALGSGNYNEQFF.

The V and J genes are TRBV9 and TRBJ2-2, with D perhaps TRBD1 (6 bases). Trimming took off 6 bases at V and 5 bases at J, with 11 bases between the two ends. Per germline, CDR1 SGDLS and CDR2 YYNGEE. CDR3 size: 13 residues. The CDR3 region has the DNA TGTGCCAGCAACCAGGGGTATACCGGGGAGCTGTTTTTT. Its protein product is CASNQGYTGELFF. Full variable domain (outside the CDR3, taken from reference TRBV9 and TRBJ2-2): DSGVTQTPKHLITATGQRVTLRCSPRSGDLSVYWYQQSLDQGLQFLIQYYNGEERAKGNILERFSAQQFPDLHSELNLSSLELGDSALYFCASNQGYTGELFFGEGSRLTVL.

A few counts support this clone. The rearrangement uses TRBV6-5 and TRBJ2-4, with D unresolved. The CDR3 covers 15 residues. Trimming took off 4 bases at V and 7 bases at J, with 17 bases between the two ends. CDR1 and CDR2 from the germline V gene are MNHEY and SVGAGI. CDR3 DNA: TGTGCCAGCAGTTCCGCGGCCAACCTTTGGAACATTCAGTACTTC. The encoded protein is CASSSAANLWNIQYF.

J is TRBJ2-6 and V is TRBV28; possibly TRBD2 for D (6 bases). The CDR3 is made up of 15 amino acids. Deletions cut 7 bases from V and 0 bases from J, with 10 bases between. Germline V gene lookup returns CDR1 MDHEN and CDR2 SYDVKM. The CDR3 DNA sequence: TGTGCCAGCATTGGCGGGGACTCTGGGGCCAACGTCCTGACTTTC. It is translated as CASIGGDSGANVLTF.

The genes are TRBV28 and TRBJ2-3, with TRBD2 as a possible D gene (6 bases). The length of the CDR3 is 14 residues. V lost 3 bases, J lost 5 bases, and 12 bases lay in between. Germline CDR1 reads MDHEN; CDR2 reads SYDVKM. CDR3 DNA: TGTGCCAGCAGTTTGGGGAGGAGGGGAGATACGCAGTATTTT. This codes for CASSLGRRGDTQYF.

The rearrangement links TRBV6-1 to TRBJ2-3, with 10 bases that match TRBD2. CDR1 is MNHNS, CDR2 SASEGT, per germline. V lost 2 bases, J lost 0 bases, and 17 bases stayed unmatched. This CDR3 comprises 21 residues. CDR3 sequence (DNA): TGTGCCAGCAGTGAAATGAGAGGACAGGGACTAGCGCAAACTAGCACAGATACGCAGTATTTT. It is translated as CASSEMRGQGLAQTSTDTQYF.

The rearrangement links TRBV29-1 to TRBJ2-7; 8 nucleotides align to TRBD1. This CDR3 contains 12 residues. Germline V lookup: CDR1 SQVTM, CDR2 ANQGSEA. J was trimmed by 6 bases and V by 6 bases; bases with no gene match: 7. The DNA of the CDR3 is TGCAGCGTAGGACAGGGCTTGAGCGAGCAGTACTTC. It specifies CSVGQGLSEQYF.

This chain joins TRBV6-5 and TRBJ2-2; 7 bases agree with TRBD1. V gave up 6 bases and J gave up 4 bases; unmatched junction bases: 2. This CDR3 has 13 residues. CDR1 is MNHEY and CDR2 is SVGAGI in the germline V gene. The CDR3 spells CASRSGGTGELFF. Here the CDR3 DNA reads TGTGCCAGCAGATCAGGGGGCACCGGGGAGCTGTTTTTT.

This clone has just a few counts. The CDR3 bases are TGTGCCAGCAGCTTAGAACCTTCCGACTGGAACTATGGCTACACCTTC. It yields the protein CASSLEPSDWNYGYTF. The chain couples TRBV7-8 to TRBJ1-2, with D hard to call. V was shortened by 1 base and J by 2 bases, with 14 bases between the two germline ends. This CDR3 comprises 16 residues. Germline CDR1 is SGHVS and CDR2 is FQNEAQ.

The V call is TRBV7-9, the J call TRBJ2-1; TRBD2 might be the D (6 bases). This CDR3 has 13 amino acids. Between the trimmed V and J ends, which lost 4 bases and 6 bases, there was a span of 10 bases. Per germline, CDR1 SEHNR and CDR2 FQNEAQ (reference sequence). This chain's CDR3 is CASSSLAINEQFF. The CDR3 DNA follows: TGTGCCAGCAGCTCACTAGCTATCAATGAGCAGTTCTTC.

In its sample, this clone was seen a few times. The CDR3 nucleotides are TGTGCCAGCAGGGTAGAAGATAGCAATCAGCCCCAGCATTTT. This gives the protein CASRVEDSNQPQHF. This chain links TRBV6-1 with TRBJ1-5; no reliable D call. The CDR3 is 14 residues long. Germline V gene lookup returns CDR1 MNHNS and CDR2 SASEGT. Trimming stripped 6 bases from V and 0 bases from J, with 9 bases between.

CDR3 residues: CAWSPLGVGQPQHF. DNA of the CDR3: TGTGCCTGGAGTCCCCTAGGGGTGGGTCAGCCCCAGCATTTT. The V call is TRBV30, the J call TRBJ1-5; a weak D match, TRBD1 (5 bases). The germline V gene encodes CDR1 GTSNPN and CDR2 SVGIG (reference sequence). CDR3 length: 14 residues. V was pared by 2 bases and J by 6 bases, with 14 bases between. Looking up the rest from reference TRBV30 and TRBJ1-5 gives the full variable domain: SQTIHQWPATLVQPVGSPLSLECTVEGTSNPNLYWYRQAAGRGLQLLFYSVGIGQISSEVPQNLSASRPQDRQFILSSKKLLLSDSGFYLCAWSPLGVGQPQHFGDGTRLSIL.

The J gene is TRBJ2-3, the V gene TRBV4-3, with 10 bases lining up with TRBD2. The CDR3 contains 17 residues. The ends lost 4 bases at V and 4 bases at J; junction bases unmatched: 11. In germline, CDR1 is LGHNA, CDR2 YSLEER. CDR3 sequence reads: CASSRFLAGEGADTQYF. CDR3 DNA: TGCGCCAGCAGCCGTTTTCTAGCGGGAGAAGGGGCAGATACGCAGTATTTT.

This clone was detected only a few times. The chain links TRBV6-5 to TRBJ2-5, with a tentative D call TRBD1 (6 bases). CDR1 is MNHEY, CDR2 SVGAGI, per germline. The CDR3 contains 16 residues. The V and J ends lost 1 base and 2 bases respectively, with 14 bases between them. CDR3 loop: CASSYYFTGNQETQYF. The CDR3 nucleotides are TGTGCCAGCAGTTACTATTTCACAGGGAATCAAGAGACCCAGTACTTC.

The chain is built from TRBV6-1 and TRBJ2-2, with D perhaps TRBD1 (6 bases). This CDR3 is built from 13 residues. The ends were cut back, 6 bases at V and 6 bases at J, with 11 bases in the middle. Germline CDR1 is MNHNS and CDR2 is SASEGT. The CDR3 nucleotides are TGTGCCAGCAGGATACAGGGTCCCGGGGAGCTGTTTTTT. This codes for CASRIQGPGELFF.

In its sample, this clone was seen a few times. The J gene is TRBJ2-2, the V gene TRBV28; no clear D gene. The CDR3 is made up of 14 amino acids. The V gene's germline CDR1 is MDHEN and CDR2 SYDVKM. V lost 2 bases and J lost 1, with 5 bases in between. The CDR3: CASSLPGNTGELFF. In DNA, the CDR3 is TGTGCCAGCAGTTTACCGGGGAACACCGGGGAGCTGTTTTTT.

The rearrangement joins TRBV15 to TRBJ1-1; D is unclear. Trimming took 1 base from V and 8 from J, leaving 14 bases between them. Germline lookup yields CDR1 LNHNV and CDR2 YYDKDF (reference sequence). CDR3 length: 14 amino acids. The CDR3 reads CATSRAGGELEAFF. DNA of the CDR3: TGTGCCACCAGCAGAGCAGGAGGTGAATTAGAAGCTTTCTTT.

The V call is TRBV7-2, the J call TRBJ2-4; TRBD1 agrees at 10 bases. After removal of 4 bases from V and 6 bases from J, the junction contained 9 bases not matched to a gene. Germline V gives CDR1 SGHTA, CDR2 FQGNSA. CDR3 length: 16 amino acids. The CDR3 DNA sequence: TGTGCCAGCAGCTCCGGGACAGGGGCCGGATCAAACATTCAGTACTTC. It encodes CASSSGTGAGSNIQYF.

V and J are TRBV6-5 and TRBJ1-1; D possibly corresponds to TRBD1 (6 bases). The CDR3 runs to 14 residues. The germline CDR1 and CDR2 sequences are MNHEY and SVGAGI. Trimming took 0 bases from V and 3 from J, leaving 8 bases between them. CDR3 amino acids: CASSYSTGDTEAFF. The DNA for the CDR3 is TGTGCCAGCAGTTACTCGACAGGTGACACTGAAGCTTTCTTT.

This chain uses TRBV29-1 with TRBJ2-1, with TRBD2 matching over 14 bases. Trimming removed 7 bases from V and 8 bases from J; junction bases left unmatched: 7. Germline lookup yields CDR1 SQVTM and CDR2 ANQGSEA. The CDR3 contains 14 residues. The CDR3 sequence: CSAMGTSGSDEQFF. CDR3 bases: TGCAGCGCCATGGGGACTAGCGGGAGCGATGAGCAGTTCTTC.